This TCR beta chain was captured in a study of OX40 agonist ivuxolimab in advanced cancers. Regarding the study as a whole: Expanded clones belonging to CD8+ T cells outnumbered, on average, those of CD4+. In a subset of nonresponders, normalized T-cell clonal expansion was also low. By week 6 at 0.1 to 3.0 mg/kg, blood CD4+ and CD8+ T cells had expanded clonally.

The data were produced by immunoSEQ multiplex PCR, yet TCRdb's version contains in-frame clones alone and is incomplete. This table has tens of thousands of clones, around nine tenths appearing once. Trimming cost V 4 bases and J 1 base; bases outside gene matches: 7. Germline lookup yields CDR1 SGHNT and CDR2 YYREEE (reference sequence). There are 15 residues in the CDR3. On this clone: What it recognizes is unknown.

This rearrangement joins TRBV5-4 to TRBJ1-1; TRBD1 matches at 7 bases. This clonotype was obtained from an adult with an advanced solid tumor such as melanoma, head and neck, liver or kidney cancer. This sample comprised CD4+ or CD8+ T cells sorted from blood, obtained in a trial of the OX40 agonist ivuxolimab. CDR3 DNA sequence: TGTGCCAGCAGCGAACCCAGGGGGGGGAACACTGAAGCTTTCTTT. Translation gives CASSEPRGGNTEAFF.